Listed below are T cell receptor beta chains from one sample, sequenced in a study of CD8 T cells in ankylosing spondylitis. TCRdb ran MiXCR on the 5' RACE reads and lists one entry per CDR3 protein. The table includes 350,000 to 450,000 distinct CDR3 sequences, around 20% detected once. The sample taken for sequencing was blood, either unsorted or a sorted T cell fraction (not recorded which). These TCRs come from a male donor with ankylosing spondylitis or in good health (not recorded which). Each CDR3 is given with its conserved first and last residue. The D gene is left open where the match is weak. For some rows the clone size is stated as once, few or many, or as a class when expanded; others skip it.

j_gene: TRBJ2-7
d_gene: NA
abundance: NA
v_gene: TRBV29-1
CDR3nt: TGCAGCGTTCCCAACGACCTAGGAACCCCCTACGAGCAGTACTTC
CDR3aa: CSVPNDLGTPYEQYF

j_gene: TRBJ2-7
d_gene: TRBD2
abundance: NA
v_gene: TRBV7-9
CDR3nt: TGTGCCAGCAGCTTGCCTAGCGGGGCCTACGAGCAGTACTTC
CDR3aa: CASSLPSGAYEQYF

j_gene: TRBJ2-1
d_gene: TRBD2
abundance: many
v_gene: TRBV20-1
CDR3nt: TGCAGTGCTAGAGAAGGGGCGGGGGGGCCCTACGATGAGCAGTTCTTC
CDR3aa: CSAREGAGGPYDEQFF

j_gene: TRBJ2-7
d_gene: TRBD1
abundance: few
v_gene: TRBV5-1
CDR3nt: TGCGCCAGCACCCCGGGGACAGGTATTACCTACGAGCAGTACTTC
CDR3aa: CASTPGTGITYEQYF

j_gene: TRBJ2-3
d_gene: TRBD1
abundance: NA
v_gene: TRBV20-1
CDR3nt: TGCAGTGCAAACTACAGGGGTACAATCGGAGATACGCAGTATTTT
CDR3aa: CSANYRGTIGDTQYF

j_gene: TRBJ2-7
d_gene: NA
abundance: few
v_gene: TRBV7-2
CDR3nt: TGTGCCAGCAGCTTAGGTGCGGGTTTCCCCGAGCAGTACTTC
CDR3aa: CASSLGAGFPEQYF

j_gene: TRBJ1-5
d_gene: NA
abundance: few
v_gene: TRBV12-3/TRBV12-4
CDR3nt: TGTGCCAGCAGTGGACAGTTTAGCAATCAGCCCCAGCATTTT
CDR3aa: CASSGQFSNQPQHF

j_gene: TRBJ2-5
d_gene: NA
abundance: NA
v_gene: TRBV29-1
CDR3nt: TGCAGCGTTGAGGGAGTGGGGGCGGTTTTCGAGACCCAGTACTTC
CDR3aa: CSVEGVGAVFETQYF

j_gene: TRBJ2-7
d_gene: TRBD1
abundance: NA
v_gene: TRBV10-3
CDR3nt: TGTGCCATCAGTGGAGATTGGGACAGGAGCTCCTACGAGCAGTACTTC
CDR3aa: CAISGDWDRSSYEQYF

j_gene: TRBJ2-1
d_gene: NA
abundance: few
v_gene: TRBV7-2
CDR3nt: TGTGCCAGCAGCTCCGGGACATCTAACTACAATGAGCAGTTCTTC
CDR3aa: CASSSGTSNYNEQFF

j_gene: TRBJ2-2
d_gene: NA
abundance: few
v_gene: TRBV11-2
CDR3nt: TGTGCCAGCAGCTTACGGGTCGGGGAGCTGTTTTTT
CDR3aa: CASSLRVGELFF

j_gene: TRBJ2-3
d_gene: NA
abundance: few
v_gene: TRBV12-3/TRBV12-4
CDR3nt: TGTGCCAGCAGTAAACTGGAGGGCCTAGGCACAGATACGCAGTATTTT
CDR3aa: CASSKLEGLGTDTQYF

j_gene: TRBJ1-2
d_gene: NA
abundance: many
v_gene: TRBV28
CDR3nt: TGTGCCAGCAAGCGGGAGATGTCTTATGGCTACACCTTC
CDR3aa: CASKREMSYGYTF

j_gene: TRBJ2-2
d_gene: NA
abundance: NA
v_gene: TRBV27
CDR3nt: TGTGCCAGCAGTGGTTTTACCGGGGAGCTGTTTTTT
CDR3aa: CASSGFTGELFF

j_gene: TRBJ2-7
d_gene: NA
abundance: NA
v_gene: TRBV10-3
CDR3nt: TGTGCCATCAGTGCCCCCCCGGGACTCCCAAGCTACGAGCAGTACTTC
CDR3aa: CAISAPPGLPSYEQYF

j_gene: TRBJ2-1
d_gene: NA
abundance: NA
v_gene: TRBV29-1
CDR3nt: TGCAGCGTCGGTAGGACGGAAGGCGATGAGCAGTTCTTC
CDR3aa: CSVGRTEGDEQFF

j_gene: TRBJ2-1
d_gene: TRBD1
abundance: medium-sized
v_gene: TRBV6-4
CDR3nt: TGTGCCAGCAGTGACTCCGCCAGGGGGTTGACGCATGAGCAGTTCTTC
CDR3aa: CASSDSARGLTHEQFF

j_gene: TRBJ2-3
d_gene: NA
abundance: NA
v_gene: TRBV2
CDR3nt: TGTGCCAGCGGACATACAGATACGCAGTATTTT
CDR3aa: CASGHTDTQYF

j_gene: TRBJ2-7
d_gene: NA
abundance: NA
v_gene: TRBV6-5
CDR3nt: TGTGCCAGCAGTTACAATGACGGTCATACCTACGAGCAGTACTTC
CDR3aa: CASSYNDGHTYEQYF

j_gene: TRBJ2-3
d_gene: NA
abundance: NA
v_gene: TRBV30
CDR3nt: TGTGCCTGGGAAGGGGGAAATACGCAGTATTTT
CDR3aa: CAWEGGNTQYF

j_gene: TRBJ1-2
d_gene: NA
abundance: few
v_gene: TRBV4-1
CDR3nt: TGCGCCAGCAGCCAAGTGGGAGGGTCCAACTATGGCTACACCTTC
CDR3aa: CASSQVGGSNYGYTF

j_gene: TRBJ2-7
d_gene: TRBD1
abundance: NA
v_gene: TRBV10-3
CDR3nt: TGTGCCATCAGTGAGGGTAGGACAGGGCAATACGAGCAGTACTTC
CDR3aa: CAISEGRTGQYEQYF

j_gene: TRBJ2-3
d_gene: TRBD2
abundance: NA
v_gene: TRBV12-3/TRBV12-4
CDR3nt: TGTACCCTCAGTTTAGGAGTCGACGGGGGGGCCTTGTTCGTCCATACGCAGTATTTT
CDR3aa: CTLSLGVDGGALFVHTQYF

j_gene: TRBJ2-7
d_gene: TRBD1
abundance: few
v_gene: TRBV10-3
CDR3nt: TGTGCCATCAGCCGGACAGGGGATAGCTCCTACGAGCAGTACTTC
CDR3aa: CAISRTGDSSYEQYF

j_gene: TRBJ2-1
d_gene: TRBD2
abundance: few
v_gene: TRBV28
CDR3nt: TGTGCCACCCTAAATCGGGGGGGGTACAATGAGCAGTTCTTC
CDR3aa: CATLNRGGYNEQFF

j_gene: TRBJ2-7
d_gene: NA
abundance: many
v_gene: TRBV2
CDR3nt: TGTGCCAGCAGTGAGTCCCCCTACGAGCAGTACTTC
CDR3aa: CASSESPYEQYF

j_gene: TRBJ2-3
d_gene: NA
abundance: NA
v_gene: TRBV28
CDR3nt: TGTGCCAGCAGTTTACCCCTGGACTCAGATACGCAGTATTTT
CDR3aa: CASSLPLDSDTQYF

j_gene: TRBJ2-1
d_gene: NA
abundance: few
v_gene: TRBV6-6
CDR3nt: TGTGCCAGCAGTTACGGGGCGTTGAATGAGCAGTTCTTC
CDR3aa: CASSYGALNEQFF

j_gene: TRBJ2-7
d_gene: NA
abundance: NA
v_gene: TRBV6-2/TRBV6-3
CDR3nt: TGTGCCAGCAGTCACTCGAGGGACATTCCCTCCTACGAGCAGTACTTC
CDR3aa: CASSHSRDIPSYEQYF

j_gene: TRBJ2-2
d_gene: NA
abundance: NA
v_gene: TRBV20-1
CDR3nt: TGCAGTGCTAGAGATCTTTGGGGAATAAACACCGGGGAGCTGTTTTTT
CDR3aa: CSARDLWGINTGELFF

j_gene: TRBJ1-1
d_gene: NA
abundance: NA
v_gene: TRBV30
CDR3nt: TGTGCCTGGAGTGTACTGGTTACTGAAGCTTTCTTT
CDR3aa: CAWSVLVTEAFF

j_gene: TRBJ2-3
d_gene: TRBD2
abundance: few
v_gene: TRBV29-1
CDR3nt: TGCAGCGTTGAAGGGGGCCTAGCGGGGGAAAGCACAGATACGCAGTATTTT
CDR3aa: CSVEGGLAGESTDTQYF

j_gene: TRBJ1-2
d_gene: TRBD1
abundance: few
v_gene: TRBV4-1
CDR3nt: TGCGCCAGCAGCCAAATGACAGGGAAAAACTATGGCTACACCTTC
CDR3aa: CASSQMTGKNYGYTF

j_gene: TRBJ2-7
d_gene: NA
abundance: NA
v_gene: TRBV6-1
CDR3nt: TGTGCCAGCAGTAAACCCATGGGCACTTTTTCCTACGAGCAGTACTTC
CDR3aa: CASSKPMGTFSYEQYF

j_gene: TRBJ2-1
d_gene: NA
abundance: few
v_gene: TRBV29-1
CDR3nt: TGCAGCGCCCCTGTTTCCTACAATGAGCAGTTCTTC
CDR3aa: CSAPVSYNEQFF

j_gene: TRBJ2-2
d_gene: TRBD2
abundance: NA
v_gene: TRBV9
CDR3nt: TGTGCCAGCAGCGCCCCCTTTTTAGCGGGAGACGGGGAGCTGTTTTTT
CDR3aa: CASSAPFLAGDGELFF

j_gene: TRBJ2-1
d_gene: TRBD2
abundance: NA
v_gene: TRBV24-1
CDR3nt: TGTGCCACCAGTGAGGCACTAGCGGGGCCCGAGCAGTTCTTC
CDR3aa: CATSEALAGPEQFF

j_gene: TRBJ2-1
d_gene: TRBD2
abundance: few
v_gene: TRBV14
CDR3nt: TGTGCCAGCAGCCAAGATCTCGCTAGCGGGGTCTACAATGAGCAGTTCTTC
CDR3aa: CASSQDLASGVYNEQFF

j_gene: TRBJ2-1
d_gene: NA
abundance: few
v_gene: TRBV10-3
CDR3nt: TGTGCCATCAGTGAGTCGGGGGGACCACGGCTCAGCAATGAGCAGTTCTTC
CDR3aa: CAISESGGPRLSNEQFF

j_gene: TRBJ2-3
d_gene: NA
abundance: NA
v_gene: TRBV12-3/TRBV12-4
CDR3nt: TGTGCCAGCAGTTTTGTGGCAGTAACAGATACGCAGTATTTT
CDR3aa: CASSFVAVTDTQYF

j_gene: TRBJ2-1
d_gene: TRBD2
abundance: NA
v_gene: TRBV5-1
CDR3nt: TGCGCCAGCAGCCCCGACCTAGCGGGGGGGCCCGATGAGCAGTTCTTC
CDR3aa: CASSPDLAGGPDEQFF

j_gene: TRBJ2-1
d_gene: NA
abundance: many
v_gene: TRBV29-1
CDR3nt: TGCAGCGTACCCCCCCTGACCCGGGGAGACTACAATGAGCAGTTCTTC
CDR3aa: CSVPPLTRGDYNEQFF

j_gene: TRBJ2-7
d_gene: NA
abundance: NA
v_gene: TRBV14
CDR3nt: TGTGCCAGCAGCCAAGAGGGACACCTCTACGAGCAGTACTTC
CDR3aa: CASSQEGHLYEQYF